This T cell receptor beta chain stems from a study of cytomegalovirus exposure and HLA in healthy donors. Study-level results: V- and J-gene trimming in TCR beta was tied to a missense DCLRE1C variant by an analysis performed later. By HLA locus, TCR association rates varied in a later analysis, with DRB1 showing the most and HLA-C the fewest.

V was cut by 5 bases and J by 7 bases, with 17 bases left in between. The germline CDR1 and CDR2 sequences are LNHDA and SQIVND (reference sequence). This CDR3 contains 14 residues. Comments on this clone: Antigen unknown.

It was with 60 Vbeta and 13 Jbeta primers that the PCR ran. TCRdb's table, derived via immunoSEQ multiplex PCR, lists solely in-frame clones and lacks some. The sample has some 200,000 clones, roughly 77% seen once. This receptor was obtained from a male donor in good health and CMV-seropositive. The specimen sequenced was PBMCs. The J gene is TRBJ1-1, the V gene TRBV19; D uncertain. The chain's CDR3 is CASSPPGGKGEAFF. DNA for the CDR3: TGTGCCAGTAGTCCCCCGGGAGGGAAAGGTGAAGCTTTCTTT.